Below, 14 T cell receptor beta chains from the same sample are listed, as sequenced in a study of blood T cell repertoires in COVID-19. Method: immunoSEQ multiplex PCR; TCRdb's copy keeps in-frame clones and lacks some. This sample has about 230,000 clones, with around 80% found just once. Sequencing used peripheral blood. Receptors originate from a woman between 35 and 50 years old who had recovered from COVID-19.

The gene calls are TRBV29-1 and TRBJ1-2, with 8 bases identical to TRBD1. The CDR3 consists of 12 residues. The ends lost 1 base at V and 6 bases at J; junction bases unmatched: 1. CDR1 and CDR2 from the germline V gene are SQVTM and ANQGSEA. This CDR3 reads CSVEGTGNGYTF. The CDR3 DNA sequence: TGCAGCGTTGAAGGGACAGGGAATGGCTACACCTTC. The full variable domain, rest sourced from reference TRBV29-1 and TRBJ1-2, is SAVISQKPSRDICQRGTSLTIQCQVDSQVTMMFWYRQQPGQSLTLIATANQGSEATYESGFVIDKFPISRPNLTFSTLTVSNMSPEDSSIYLCSVEGTGNGYTFGSGTRLTVV.

This rearrangement joins TRBV5-1 to TRBJ1-2; 8 positions match TRBD1. The germline V gene encodes CDR1 SGHRS and CDR2 YFSETQ. V lost 4 bases and J lost 4; bases outside the gene matches: 9. The CDR3 is 15 amino acids. This CDR3 reads CASSETGTGSYGYTF. The CDR3 coding sequence is TGCGCCAGCAGCGAAACCGGGACAGGAAGCTATGGCTACACCTTC.

DNA for the CDR3: TGTGCCAGCCGTGGGAGGGTCCTCTATGGCTACACCTTC. Its protein is CASRGRVLYGYTF. The J gene is TRBJ1-2, the V gene TRBV6-1; D is unresolved. The V and J ends lost 8 bases and 4 bases respectively, with 14 bases between them. The CDR3 spans 13 residues. From germline, CDR1 is MNHNS and CDR2 SASEGT.

The chain recombines TRBV7-8 with TRBJ1-5; TRBD1 matches 8 bases. V was pared by 4 bases and J by 4 bases, with 6 bases of the junction left unmatched. Germline CDR1 reads SGHVS; CDR2 reads FQNEAQ. This CDR3 has 15 residues. The CDR3 DNA reads TGTGCCAGCAGCTCCAAGGACAGGGTGAATCAGCCCCAGCATTTT. Its protein is CASSSKDRVNQPQHF.

This chain uses TRBV10-3 with TRBJ1-2; TRBD1 matches at 8 bases. This CDR3 has 15 residues. The V segment lost 0 bases and the J segment 7 bases; nucleotides outside the gene matches: 7. Germline V gene data show CDR1 as ENHRY and CDR2 as SYGVKD. The CDR3 region is CAISESGQGALGYTF. DNA of the CDR3: TGTGCCATCAGTGAGTCCGGCCAGGGGGCGCTTGGCTACACCTTC.

The chain carries TRBV5-1 and TRBJ2-2; D unresolved. The V end lost 5 bases, the J end lost 2 bases, and 10 bases lay between the germline ends. From germline, CDR1 is SGHRS and CDR2 YFSETQ. This CDR3 has 14 amino acids. The CDR3 is CASSDISNTGELFF. The CDR3 nucleotides are TGCGCCAGCAGTGACATTTCAAACACCGGGGAGCTGTTTTTT.

The genes are TRBV7-2 and TRBJ1-2; tentatively, D is TRBD1 (6 bases). The V and J ends lost 5 bases and 4 bases respectively, with 11 bases between them. This CDR3 has 13 residues. CDR1 is SGHTA and CDR2 is FQGNSA in the germline V gene. CDR3 in amino acids: CASSPWDTYGYTF. The CDR3 DNA reads TGTGCCAGCAGCCCTTGGGACACCTATGGCTACACCTTC.

This clone was detected only once. The rearrangement joins TRBV19 to TRBJ2-2, with 7 positions matching TRBD1. After removal of 5 bases from V and 6 bases from J, the junction contained 6 bases not matched to a gene. The V gene's germline CDR1 is LNHDA and CDR2 SQIVND (reference sequence). This CDR3 has 14 amino acids. The CDR3 DNA follows: TGTGCCAGTAGTCGACAGGGTATTCCCGGGGAGCTGTTTTTT. Its translation is CASSRQGIPGELFF.

The sample holds one count of this clone. The chain uses TRBV5-6 and TRBJ2-3; D gene ambiguous. From germline, CDR1 is SGHDT and CDR2 YYEEEE. V lost 1 base and J lost 6, with 9 bases in between. The CDR3 length is 13 residues. CDR3 loop: CASSLIPRDTQYF. CDR3 DNA sequence: TGTGCCAGCAGCTTGATTCCCCGGGATACGCAGTATTTT.

The chain joins TRBV15 to TRBJ1-4; 12 nucleotides align to TRBD1. Germline loops: CDR1 LNHNV, CDR2 YYDKDF (reference sequence). The CDR3 loop spans 15 amino acids. After removal of 4 bases from V and 8 bases from J, the junction contained 5 bases not matched to a gene. The CDR3 region has the DNA TGTGCCACCAGCAAACCGGGACAGGGGGCCGAAAAACTGTTTTTT. It translates to CATSKPGQGAEKLFF.

This clone was seen many times. V gene TRBV19 combines with J gene TRBJ2-1; D not certain. V shed 1 base and J shed 4 bases, with 11 bases lying between them. Germline-derived CDR1 and CDR2 are LNHDA and SQIVND (reference sequence). The CDR3 runs 15 residues. The CDR3 coding sequence is TGTGCCAGTAGTATAGGGGTACAGCAGTACAATGAGCAGTTCTTC. It translates to CASSIGVQQYNEQFF.

The chain uses TRBV5-1 and TRBJ1-1; 8 nucleotides agree with TRBD1. The V gene end was trimmed by 4 bases and the J gene end by 0 bases; junction bases not matched to a gene: 11. The germline V gene encodes CDR1 SGHRS and CDR2 YFSETQ. The CDR3 is 17 amino acids. The CDR3 nucleotides read TGCGCCAGCAGCCCATCAGGGGGCCTCATCATGAACACTGAAGCTTTCTTT. Amino acids: CASSPSGGLIMNTEAFF.

The chain links TRBV5-8 to TRBJ1-5; D unclear. The germline gives CDR1 SGHTS, CDR2 YDEGEE. This CDR3 is 14 amino acids long. Trimming shortened V by 6 bases and J by 6 bases, and 16 bases separated the two germline ends. The CDR3 DNA sequence: TGTGCCAGCACCCTTGGACCGCGGGGTCAGCCCCAGCATTTT. Translated, it gives CASTLGPRGQPQHF.

The chain has TRBV4-3 and TRBJ1-1; D is unclear. Trimming took 4 bases from V and 3 from J, leaving 9 bases between them. This CDR3 is built from 13 residues. Germline V gene data show CDR1 as LGHNA and CDR2 as YSLEER. The CDR3 protein is CASSRQIYTEAFF. The CDR3 nucleotides read TGCGCCAGCAGCCGGCAGATATACACTGAAGCTTTCTTT.